This TCR beta chain is from a study of early stage breast cancer tumors (dated by TCRdb to 2017 to 2019). Background for the entire study: Of the roughly 17 invasive breast tumors, roughly eleven were found to be estrogen receptor-positive, progesterone receptor-positive and HER2-negative. A total of 2,651,842 templates, representing about 1.1 million unique clonotypes, were detected across all samples. About 70% of the 12 ER+/PR+/HER2- tumors were invasive ductal carcinomas, while the other four were invasive lobular carcinomas. On average, each sample had roughly 9.5-fold read coverage.

General findings and caveats noted by the study authors: Greater similarity was observed between blood and normal breast repertoires than between blood and tumor repertoires, and tumor was distinguished from normal in most of the 16 patients when each tissue was compared with blood. Tumors showed about 2.4-fold higher T cell density and higher clonality than adjacent normal breast tissue. Because the cohort was small, a breakdown by tumor subtype could not be done. Enriched TCRB sequences shared across patients were found to be mostly commonly generated sequences that were unlikely to play an important role in the tumor microenvironment. Chain pairing and functional markers such as CD4, CD8 and FOXP3 were missed by bulk genomic DNA sequencing of unsorted cells.

Comments on this clone: It has no known antigen specificity. Per-base quality was not reported, and no clone a single base away is much larger than it.

The study profiled bulk TCR beta-chain repertoires in matched peripheral blood, tumor and adjacent normal breast tissue taken from some 15 patients with early-stage breast cancer. Before surgery, roughly 4.5-11 mL of whole blood was collected in EDTA tubes and processed within 2 hours. Ficoll-Paque centrifugation in SepMate-50 tubes was used to isolate peripheral blood mononuclear cells. For storage in liquid nitrogen, PBMCs were cryopreserved as aliquots of about 2 to 4 million cells in about 90% FBS with about 10% DMSO. The Qiagen AllPrep DNA/RNA Mini kit was used to extract genomic DNA. According to the germline V gene, CDR1 reads SQVTM and CDR2 reads ANQGSEA. Including cysteine and phenylalanine, the CDR3 has 19 amino acids. Only the CDR3 DNA stays, 57 bases, in frame from base 1. The germline V end is reduced by 2 bases and the J end by 2 bases; junction bases left unmatched: 16. Two independent genomic DNA replicates were amplified for each sample, with around 0.5 ug used for blood and 1.5 ug for tumor or normal breast. Following the manufacturer's instructions, the ImmunoSeq Intro kit was used to carry out TCRB sequencing on genomic DNA. For absolute quantification, the approximately 32-cycle multiplex PCR included proprietary primers along with spike-in control sequences. Single-end 150-bp reads were used to sequence an 87-bp fragment spanning the CDR3 plus the flanking V and J genes. Each lane of an Illumina MiSeq running version 3.0 chemistry carried seven multiplexed samples, with two replicates apiece. Per the source publication's procedure: Raw data were processed with the vendor's proprietary pipeline, and both replicates were merged into a single result per sample. A clonotype was defined as productive rearrangements that share the same V-gene family, CDR3 amino acid sequence and J-gene segment. Clonality was calculated as 1 minus the normalized Shannon entropy (Pielou evenness) of TCRB abundances. To estimate T cell density, the total number of templates was divided by the input cell count, which was inferred from how much DNA went in. Recon with default parameters was used to estimate total repertoire diversity and clonality. Clonotypes with over 0.1% abundance in tumor and at least 32-fold higher abundance in tumor than in normal breast were defined as tumor-enriched. Sourced from immuneACCESS, this table was stored by TCRdb with only in-frame sequences that have V and J called. A share of the clones is absent; for the studies checked, an unresolved V gene accounts for under half, and the remainder has no known explanation. The DNA gave D and trimming, while V, J and clone size come from that table. Present in this sample are fewer than 50,000 clones, about two thirds of which were seen just once. In total, the top ten clones hold more than 5.5% of the sample.

The rearrangement joined TRBV29-1 to TRBJ2-3; 10 bases in the middle match TRBD1. The origin of this receptor is a person aged 50 to 59 with breast cancer. What was sequenced was blood. The CDR3 protein is CSVESDRGPPWVYTDTQYF. The base sequence is TGCAGCGTTGAAAGCGACAGGGGGCCCCCGTGGGTATACACAGATACGCAGTATTTT.